What follows is one T cell receptor (beta chain) and its context. The CDR3 is 17 residues long. Looked up from germline, CDR1 is MGHRA and CDR2 is YSYEKL. V dropped 2 bases and J dropped 0 bases, with 11 bases sitting between them. Only in-frame clones appear in the TCRdb table, and some are missing; sequencing was by immunoSEQ multiplex PCR. The sample has 270,000 or so clones; approximately 89% are singletons. The study drew participants aged about 18 to 89 years from about two dozen US areas. The record originates from a study of blood T cell repertoires in COVID-19. This clonotype was sampled from a woman aged 18 to 35 who had recovered from COVID-19. The chain has TRBV4-1 and TRBJ1-6, with D possibly being TRBD1 (6 bases). Sequencing was carried out using PBMCs or T cells enriched from blood (not recorded which). CDR3 amino acids: CASSQSTGSSYNSPLHF. The CDR3 nucleotides are TGCGCCAGCAGCCAATCTACAGGGAGCTCCTATAATTCACCCCTCCACTTT.